Each of the 17 T cell receptor beta chains below was sequenced from the same sample in a study of human T cells and chemical hapten exposure. TCRdb re-called the RACE reads with MiXCR, one entry per CDR3 protein. Counted here are 300,000 to 450,000 distinct CDR3 sequences, approximately 5% occurring once; the ten biggest clones make up 2% to 2.5%. The time point is: patch test 1, 2 weeks after DPC sensitization. Treatment given: therapeutic diphenylcyclopropenone sensitization with weekly scalp DPC. The sequencing used whole blood, collected in connection with sensitization to the hapten diphenylcyclopropenone (DPC). The receptors shown here come from a woman in her fifties or sixties with alopecia areata. Some clones in this sample may be carry-over from other donors' samples.

DNA of the CDR3: TGTGCCAGCAGTCTCCTCTCAGGGAATTACCAGCCCCAGCATTTT. It is translated as CASSLLSGNYQPQHF. The chain carries TRBV6-2 or TRBV6-3 and TRBJ1-5, with D possibly being TRBD1 (5 bases). From germline, CDR1 is MNHEY and CDR2 SVGEGT. Trimming took 5 bases from V and 7 from J, leaving 18 bases between them. The CDR3 totals 15 residues.

In this sample, this clonotype turned up many times. The chain recombines TRBV10-1 with TRBJ2-1; no reliable D call. V dropped 0 bases and J dropped 2 bases, with 11 bases sitting between them. This CDR3 spans 16 amino acids. CDR1 and CDR2 (germline): WNHNN, SYGVQD (reference sequence). This CDR3 is CASSESAATTYNEQFF. The CDR3 region has the DNA TGCGCCAGCAGTGAGTCCGCGGCAACCACCTACAATGAGCAGTTCTTC.

This clonotype was seen a handful of times. The V gene is TRBV6-2 or TRBV6-3, the J gene TRBJ1-1; possibly TRBD1 for D (5 bases). The V gene's germline CDR1 is MNHEY and CDR2 SVGEGT. The CDR3 loop spans 15 amino acids. The V end lost 6 bases, the J end lost 4 bases, and 18 bases lay between the germline ends. CDR3 protein: CASRPAGGPGTEAFF. The CDR3 DNA follows: TGTGCCAGCAGGCCCGCTGGGGGTCCGGGCACTGAAGCTTTCTTT.

J is TRBJ2-2 and V is TRBV20-1; D ambiguous. The CDR3 length is 12 residues. Per germline, CDR1 DFQATT and CDR2 SNEGSKA (reference sequence). CDR3 protein: CTAGSNTGELFF. DNA of the CDR3: TGCACGGCTGGGTCTAACACCGGGGAGCTGTTTTTT.

This clonotype was detected a few times. The chain links TRBV4-1 to TRBJ2-3; D unresolved. The ends were cut back, 1 base at V and 4 bases at J, with 6 bases in the middle. Germline V gives CDR1 MGHRA, CDR2 YSYEKL. The CDR3 extends over 13 amino acids. In DNA form, the CDR3 reads TGCGCCAGCAGCCAAGTGGGATCAGATACGCAGTATTTT. Residues: CASSQVGSDTQYF.

The genes are TRBV5-6 and TRBJ1-5; 7 nucleotides match TRBD1. V trimming: 4 bases; J trimming: 3 bases; junction bases outside the gene matches: 7. The CDR3 is 15 amino acids. Germline-derived CDR1 and CDR2 are SGHDT and YYEEEE. The CDR3 sequence: CASSQGQSNNQPQHF. CDR3 sequence (DNA): TGTGCCAGCAGCCAGGGACAGAGTAACAATCAGCCCCAGCATTTT.

This clonotype has a count of ten or more. V gene TRBV20-1 combines with J gene TRBJ2-7; D gene uncertain. Trimming shortened V by 6 bases and J by 3 bases, and 15 bases separated the two germline ends. CDR1 DFQATT and CDR2 SNEGSKA come from the germline V gene (reference sequence). This CDR3 has 13 residues. CDR3 bases: TGCAGTGCCCCGGGTCCCTCCCTCTACGAGCAGTACTTC. This translates into CSAPGPSLYEQYF.

This clonotype was seen only a few times. The chain couples TRBV4-3 to TRBJ2-3; no definite D call. This CDR3 region has 14 residues. Trimming cost V 4 bases and J 0 bases, with 8 bases left between them. From germline, CDR1 is LGHNA and CDR2 YSLEER. The CDR3 DNA sequence: TGCGCCAGCAGCCGCACTACTAGCACAGATACGCAGTATTTT. Translated, it gives CASSRTTSTDTQYF.

This clonotype has ten or more counts. V gene TRBV6-6 combines with J gene TRBJ2-3; TRBD2 agrees at 7 bases. The CDR3 is made up of 13 amino acids. CDR1 MNHNY and CDR2 SVGAGI come from the germline V gene (reference sequence). V was clipped by 4 bases and J by 10 bases; unmatched bases: 8. The CDR3 loop reads CASSSPGAGAQYF. DNA for the CDR3: TGTGCCAGCAGTTCCCCCGGGGCGGGAGCGCAGTATTTT.

This chain links TRBV21-1 with TRBJ2-1; the table names TRBD2, a call not compared with the DNA. TRBV21-1 is annotated as a pseudogene. CDR3 size: 16 residues. CDR3 DNA sequence: TGTGCCAGCCCGCGGGACTATCGGGGGTCCTACAATGAGCAGTTCTTC. Translating it yields CASPRDYRGSYNEQFF.

This clonotype was observed many times. The V call is TRBV5-6, the J call TRBJ1-5; 8 bases fit TRBD1. CDR1 is SGHDT, CDR2 YYEEEE, per germline. This CDR3 contains 17 residues. Trimming cost V 3 bases and J 0 bases; bases outside gene matches: 8. The CDR3 spells CASSYGQGVGSNQPQHF. As DNA, the CDR3 is TGTGCCAGCAGCTACGGACAGGGAGTTGGTAGCAATCAGCCCCAGCATTTT.

This clonotype occurred many times. This chain connects TRBV20-1 to TRBJ1-2, with a possible D match to TRBD1 (5 bases). Germline CDR1 reads DFQATT; CDR2 reads SNEGSKA (reference sequence). With 5 bases removed from V and 4 bases from J, the gap between germline ends came to 8 bases. CDR3 length equals 11 residues. The DNA of the CDR3 is TGCAGTGCTTGGGGGAGCTATGGCTACACCTTC. This sequence encodes CSAWGSYGYTF.

This rearrangement joins TRBV14 to TRBJ1-1; tentatively, D is TRBD1 (5 bases). Germline CDR1 reads SGHDN; CDR2 reads FVKESK. The germline V and J ends were trimmed by 6 bases and 6 bases, with 17 bases remaining between them. The CDR3 has 14 amino acids. The CDR3 DNA is TGTGCCAGCAGTCGGGGCCCTGCCCTACCTGAAGCTTTCTTT. Its translation is CASSRGPALPEAFF.

The V and J genes are TRBV12-3 or TRBV12-4 and TRBJ2-3; 8 bases align to TRBD2. V lost 3 bases, J lost 5 bases, and 7 bases stayed unmatched. The CDR3 covers 15 residues. CDR3 DNA sequence: TGTGCCAGCAGTTTGCAGCGGGAGAATCAAGATACGCAGTATTTT. Its translation is CASSLQRENQDTQYF.

With respect to this clonotype: This is likely a read error, given that the CDR3 carries no conserved phenylalanine or tryptophan at its end. The gene calls are TRBV30 and TRBJ1-6; D unclear. CDR1 and CDR2 from the germline V gene are GTSNPN and SVGIG (reference sequence). This CDR3 region has 14 residues. Trimming cost V 3 bases and J 7 bases, with 13 bases left between them. The chain's CDR3 is CAWRQSQGNSPLHL. In DNA, the CDR3 is TGTGCCTGGAGGCAGTCCCAAGGAAATTCACCCCTCCACTTA.

The V and J genes are TRBV4-1 and TRBJ1-1; no definite D call. Germline loops: CDR1 MGHRA, CDR2 YSYEKL. This CDR3 has 14 amino acids. The V end lost 0 bases, the J end lost 3 bases, and 8 bases lay between the germline ends. CDR3 coding DNA: TGCGCCAGCAGCCAAGAACGACCCTACACTGAAGCTTTCTTT. Translating it yields CASSQERPYTEAFF.

This clonotype was recorded at least ten times. V usage is TRBV12-3 or TRBV12-4 and J usage is TRBJ2-3, with TRBD2 as a possible D gene (6 bases). This CDR3 is 15 amino acids long. V was clipped by 8 bases and J by 4 bases, with 19 bases between them. CDR3 bases: TGTGCCAGCTCCCCGGATGGCGGGGCCGCAGATACGCAGTATTTT. This sequence encodes CASSPDGGAADTQYF.